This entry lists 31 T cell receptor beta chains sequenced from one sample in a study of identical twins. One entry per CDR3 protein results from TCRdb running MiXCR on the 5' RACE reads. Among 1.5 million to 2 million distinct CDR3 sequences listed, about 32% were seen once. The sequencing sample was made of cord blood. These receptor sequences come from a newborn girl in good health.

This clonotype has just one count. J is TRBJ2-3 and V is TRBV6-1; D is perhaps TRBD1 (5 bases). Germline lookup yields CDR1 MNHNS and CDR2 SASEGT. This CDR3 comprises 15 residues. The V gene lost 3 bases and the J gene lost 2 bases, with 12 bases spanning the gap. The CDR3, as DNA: TGTGCCAGCAGTGAGGGGCAGCCGTACACAGATACGCAGTATTTT. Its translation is CASSEGQPYTDTQYF.

As DNA, the CDR3 is TGTGCCAGCACCGGAACGGTACTAGCGGGGTCCTACGAGCAGTACTTC. Protein: CASTGTVLAGSYEQYF. This chain joins TRBV2 and TRBJ2-7, with 10 bases fitting TRBD2. The V gene end was trimmed by 7 bases and the J gene end by 1 base; junction bases not matched to a gene: 10. The CDR3 runs 16 residues. CDR1 and CDR2 (germline): SNHLY, FYNNEI.

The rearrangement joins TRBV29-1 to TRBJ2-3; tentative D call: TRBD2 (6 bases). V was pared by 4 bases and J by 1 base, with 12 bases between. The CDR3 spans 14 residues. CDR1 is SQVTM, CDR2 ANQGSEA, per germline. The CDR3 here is CSVAGSRGTDTQYF. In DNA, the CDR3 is TGCAGCGTTGCCGGGAGTAGGGGCACAGATACGCAGTATTTT.

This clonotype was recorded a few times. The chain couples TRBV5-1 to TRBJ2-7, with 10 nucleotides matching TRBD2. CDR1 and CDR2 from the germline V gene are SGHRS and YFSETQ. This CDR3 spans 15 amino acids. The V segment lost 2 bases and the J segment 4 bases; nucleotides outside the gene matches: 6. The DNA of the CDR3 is TGCGCCAGCAGCTTCCTCGCTAGCGGGAGTTACGAGCAGTACTTC. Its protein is CASSFLASGSYEQYF.

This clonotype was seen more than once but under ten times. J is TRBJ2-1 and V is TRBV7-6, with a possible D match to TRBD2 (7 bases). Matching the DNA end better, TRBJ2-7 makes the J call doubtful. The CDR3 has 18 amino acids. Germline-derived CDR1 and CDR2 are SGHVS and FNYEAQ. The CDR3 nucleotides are TGTGCCAGCAGCCGTTCATCCTCAAGGGGGGGCTCCTACAATGAGCAGTACTTC. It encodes CASSRSSSRGGSYNEQYF.

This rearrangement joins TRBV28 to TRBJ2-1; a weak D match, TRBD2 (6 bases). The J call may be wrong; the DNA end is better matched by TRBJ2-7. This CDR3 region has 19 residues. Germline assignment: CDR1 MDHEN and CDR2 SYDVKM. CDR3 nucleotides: TGTGCCAGCAGTCCCCATCGCTTTGAGACTAGGGGTTACTACAATGAGCAGTACTTC. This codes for CASSPHRFETRGYYNEQYF.

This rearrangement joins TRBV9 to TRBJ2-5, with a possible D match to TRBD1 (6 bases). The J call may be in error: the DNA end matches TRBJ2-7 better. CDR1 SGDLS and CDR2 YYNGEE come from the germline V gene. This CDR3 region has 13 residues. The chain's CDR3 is CASSVGGRGEQYF. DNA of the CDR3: TGTGCCAGCAGCGTAGGGGGCAGGGGCGAGCAGTACTTC.

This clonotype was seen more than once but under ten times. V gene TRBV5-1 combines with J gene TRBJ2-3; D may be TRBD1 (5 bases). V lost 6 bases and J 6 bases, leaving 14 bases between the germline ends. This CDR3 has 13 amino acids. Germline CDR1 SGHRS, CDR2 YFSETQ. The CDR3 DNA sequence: TGCGCCAGCAATCTACGACCAGGGGATACGCAGTATTTT. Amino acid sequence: CASNLRPGDTQYF.

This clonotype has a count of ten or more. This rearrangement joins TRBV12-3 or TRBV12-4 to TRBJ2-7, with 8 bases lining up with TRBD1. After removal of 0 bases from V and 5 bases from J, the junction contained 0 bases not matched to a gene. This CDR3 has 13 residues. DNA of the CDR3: TGTGCCAGCAGTTTAGCCAGGGGGCACGAGCAGTACTTC. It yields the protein CASSLARGHEQYF.

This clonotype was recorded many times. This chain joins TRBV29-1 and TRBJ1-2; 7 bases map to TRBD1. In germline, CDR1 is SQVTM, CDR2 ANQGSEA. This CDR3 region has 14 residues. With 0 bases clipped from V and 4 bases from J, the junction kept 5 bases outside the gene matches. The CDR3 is CSVEETGSLYGYTF. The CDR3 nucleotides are TGCAGCGTTGAAGAGACAGGGTCTCTCTATGGCTACACCTTC.

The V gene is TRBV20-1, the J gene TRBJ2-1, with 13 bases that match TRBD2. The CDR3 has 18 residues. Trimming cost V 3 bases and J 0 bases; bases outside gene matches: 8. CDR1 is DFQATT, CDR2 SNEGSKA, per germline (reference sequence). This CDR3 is CSASRLAGGPSSYNEQFF. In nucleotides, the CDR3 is TGCAGTGCTAGTAGACTAGCGGGGGGCCCGAGCTCCTACAATGAGCAGTTCTTC.

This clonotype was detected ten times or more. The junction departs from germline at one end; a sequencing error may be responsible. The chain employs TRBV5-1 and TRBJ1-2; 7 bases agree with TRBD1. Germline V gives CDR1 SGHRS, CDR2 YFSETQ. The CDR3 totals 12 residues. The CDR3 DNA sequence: TGTGCCAGCAGCACAGGGGACTATGGCTACACCTTC. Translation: CASSTGDYGYTF.

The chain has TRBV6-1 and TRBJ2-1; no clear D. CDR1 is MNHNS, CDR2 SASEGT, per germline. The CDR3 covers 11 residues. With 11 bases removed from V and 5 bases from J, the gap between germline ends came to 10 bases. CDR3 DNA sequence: TGTGCCCTATGGACCGACAATGAGCAGTTCTTC. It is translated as CALWTDNEQFF.

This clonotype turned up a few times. The CDR3 sequence is CAISESGGITDTQYF. In nucleotides, the CDR3 is TGTGCCATCAGTGAGTCGGGCGGGATCACAGATACGCAGTATTTT. The rearrangement uses TRBV10-3 and TRBJ2-3, with D perhaps TRBD2 (6 bases). The germline CDR1 and CDR2 sequences are ENHRY and SYGVKD. CDR3 length: 15 amino acids. V was trimmed by 0 bases and J by 2 bases, leaving 9 bases between them.

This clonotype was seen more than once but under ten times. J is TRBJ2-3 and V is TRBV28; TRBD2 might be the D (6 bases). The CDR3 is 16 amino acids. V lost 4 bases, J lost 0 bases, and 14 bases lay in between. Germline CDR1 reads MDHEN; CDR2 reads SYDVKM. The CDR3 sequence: CASSSRETLSTDTQYF. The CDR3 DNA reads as TGTGCCAGCAGTTCACGGGAGACCCTTAGCACAGATACGCAGTATTTT.

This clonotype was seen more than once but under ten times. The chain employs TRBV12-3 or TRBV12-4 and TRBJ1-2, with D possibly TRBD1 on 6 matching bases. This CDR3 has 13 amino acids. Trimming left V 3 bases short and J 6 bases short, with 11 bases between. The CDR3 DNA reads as TGTGCCAGCAGTTTTGGGGGGGGCAATGGCTACACCTTC. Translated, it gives CASSFGGGNGYTF.

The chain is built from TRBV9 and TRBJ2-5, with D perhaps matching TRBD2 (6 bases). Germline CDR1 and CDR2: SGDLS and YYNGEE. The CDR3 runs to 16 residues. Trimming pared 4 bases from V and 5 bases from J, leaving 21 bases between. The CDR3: CASSPRLVLDRETQYF. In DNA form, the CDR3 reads TGTGCCAGCAGCCCCCGACTAGTATTGGACCGGGAGACCCAGTACTTC.

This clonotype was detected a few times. For the CDR3, the DNA is TGTGCCAGCAGCCCGGGGACGGTTTTGTACTTC. Encoded protein: CASSPGTVLYF. This chain links TRBV12-3 or TRBV12-4 with TRBJ2-5, with D possibly called TRBD1 or TRBD2 (5 bases each). The CDR3 runs to 11 residues. V lost 6 bases and J lost 13, with 15 bases in between.

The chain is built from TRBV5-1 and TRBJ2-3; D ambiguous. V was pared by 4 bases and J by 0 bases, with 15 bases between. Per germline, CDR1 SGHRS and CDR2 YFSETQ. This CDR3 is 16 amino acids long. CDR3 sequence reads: CASSIEVVGSTDTQYF. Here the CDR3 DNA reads TGCGCCAGCAGCATTGAGGTAGTGGGTAGCACAGATACGCAGTATTTT.

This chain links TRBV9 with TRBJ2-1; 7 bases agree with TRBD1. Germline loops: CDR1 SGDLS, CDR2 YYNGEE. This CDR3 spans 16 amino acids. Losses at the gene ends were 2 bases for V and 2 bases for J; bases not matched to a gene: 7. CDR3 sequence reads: CASSVRQGFTYNEQFF. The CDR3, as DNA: TGTGCCAGCAGCGTGCGACAGGGCTTTACCTACAATGAGCAGTTCTTC.

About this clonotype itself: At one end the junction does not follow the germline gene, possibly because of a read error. Here the CDR3 reads CSARDYRSERFF. CDR3 DNA sequence: TGCAGTGCTAGAGATTACAGAAGTGAGCGGTTCTTC. This chain joins TRBV20-1 and TRBJ2-1; D ambiguous. This CDR3 comprises 12 residues. Looked up from germline, CDR1 is DFQATT and CDR2 is SNEGSKA (reference sequence).

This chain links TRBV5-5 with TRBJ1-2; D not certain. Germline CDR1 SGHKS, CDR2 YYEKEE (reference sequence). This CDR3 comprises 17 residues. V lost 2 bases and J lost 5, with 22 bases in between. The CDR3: CASSLLWSPRESYGYTF. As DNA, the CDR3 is TGTGCCAGCAGCTTACTTTGGAGCCCTAGGGAATCTTATGGCTACACCTTC.

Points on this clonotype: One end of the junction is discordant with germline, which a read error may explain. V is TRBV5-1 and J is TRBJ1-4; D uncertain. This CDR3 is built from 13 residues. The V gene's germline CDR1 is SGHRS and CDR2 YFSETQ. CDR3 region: CASSLVVGEKPFF. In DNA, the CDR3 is TGCGCCAGCAGCTTGGTTGTCGGTGAAAAACCGTTTTTT.

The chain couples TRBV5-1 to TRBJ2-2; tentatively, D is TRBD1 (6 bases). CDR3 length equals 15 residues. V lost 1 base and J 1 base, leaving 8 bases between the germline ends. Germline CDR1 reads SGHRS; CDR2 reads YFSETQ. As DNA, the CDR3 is TGCGCCAGCAGCTTGACGACAGGGAACACCGGGGAGCTGTTTTTT. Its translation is CASSLTTGNTGELFF.

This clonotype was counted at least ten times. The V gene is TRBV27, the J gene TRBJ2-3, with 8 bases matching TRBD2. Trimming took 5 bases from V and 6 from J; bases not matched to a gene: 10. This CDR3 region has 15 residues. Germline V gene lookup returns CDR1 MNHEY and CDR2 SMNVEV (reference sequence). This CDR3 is CASSAVAGYPDTQYF. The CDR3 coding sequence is TGTGCCAGCAGTGCCGTAGCGGGATACCCGGATACGCAGTATTTT.

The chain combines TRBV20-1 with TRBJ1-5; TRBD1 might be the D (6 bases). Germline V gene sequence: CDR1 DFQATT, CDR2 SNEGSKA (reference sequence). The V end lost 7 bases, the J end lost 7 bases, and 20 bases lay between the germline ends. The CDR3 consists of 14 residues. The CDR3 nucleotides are TGCAGTGTCGTAACAGGGTTACCAGGGCAGCCCCAGCATTTT. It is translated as CSVVTGLPGQPQHF.

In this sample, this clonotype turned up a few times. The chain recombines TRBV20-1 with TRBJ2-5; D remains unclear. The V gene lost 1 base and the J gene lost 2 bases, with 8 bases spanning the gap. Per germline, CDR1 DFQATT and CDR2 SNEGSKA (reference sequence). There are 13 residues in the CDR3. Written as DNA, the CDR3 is TGCAGTGCTAGAGGCCTACGGCAAGAGACCCAGTACTTC. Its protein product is CSARGLRQETQYF.

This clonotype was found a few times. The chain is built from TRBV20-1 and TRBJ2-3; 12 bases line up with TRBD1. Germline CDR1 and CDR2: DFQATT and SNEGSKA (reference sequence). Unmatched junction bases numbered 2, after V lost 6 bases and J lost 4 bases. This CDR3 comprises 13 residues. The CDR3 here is CSAGQGAADTQYF. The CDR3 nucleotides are TGCAGTGCGGGACAGGGGGCCGCAGATACGCAGTATTTT.

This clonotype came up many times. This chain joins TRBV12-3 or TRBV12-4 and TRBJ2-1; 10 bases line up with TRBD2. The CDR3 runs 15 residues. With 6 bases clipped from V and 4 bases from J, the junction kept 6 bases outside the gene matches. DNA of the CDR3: TGTGCCAGCAGAGAGCGGGAGGGGCCTTACAATGAGCAGTTCTTC. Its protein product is CASREREGPYNEQFF.

CDR3 bases: TGTGCCAGCTCACAACCGGGACATCAGCCCCAGCATTTT. This translates into CASSQPGHQPQHF. The chain recombines TRBV18 with TRBJ1-5, with a possible D match to TRBD1 (5 bases). Germline V gives CDR1 KGHSH, CDR2 LQKENI. V lost 4 bases and J 5 bases, leaving 9 bases between the germline ends. This CDR3 is built from 13 residues.

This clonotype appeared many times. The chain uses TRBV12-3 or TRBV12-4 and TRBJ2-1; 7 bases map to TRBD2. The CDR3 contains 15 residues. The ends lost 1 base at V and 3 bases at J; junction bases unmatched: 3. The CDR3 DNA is TGTGCCAGCAGTTTAGAGGCGGGAGACTACAATGAGCAGTTCTTC. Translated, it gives CASSLEAGDYNEQFF.